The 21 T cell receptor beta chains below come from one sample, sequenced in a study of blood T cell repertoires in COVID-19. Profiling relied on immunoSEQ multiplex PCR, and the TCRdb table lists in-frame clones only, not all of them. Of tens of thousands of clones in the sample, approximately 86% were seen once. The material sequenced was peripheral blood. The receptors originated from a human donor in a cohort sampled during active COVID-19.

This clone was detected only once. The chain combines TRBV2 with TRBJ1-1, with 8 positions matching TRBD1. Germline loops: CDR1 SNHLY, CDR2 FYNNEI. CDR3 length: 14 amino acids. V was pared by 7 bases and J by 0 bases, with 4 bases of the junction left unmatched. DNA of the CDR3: TGTGCCAGCAAAGAGACAGGGGTGAACACTGAAGCTTTCTTT. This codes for CASKETGVNTEAFF.

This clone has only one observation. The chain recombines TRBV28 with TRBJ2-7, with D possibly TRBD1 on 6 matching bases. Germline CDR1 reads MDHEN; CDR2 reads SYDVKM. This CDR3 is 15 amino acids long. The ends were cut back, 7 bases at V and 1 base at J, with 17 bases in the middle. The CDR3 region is CASTQRGSGSYEQYF. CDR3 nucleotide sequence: TGTGCCAGCACCCAGAGGGGGTCTGGGTCCTACGAGCAGTACTTC.

CDR3 amino acids: CASSLDRHSPLHF. The CDR3, as DNA: TGTGCCAGCAGCTTGGACAGGCATTCACCCCTCCACTTT. J is TRBJ1-6 and V is TRBV5-4, with D perhaps matching TRBD1 (5 bases). This CDR3 region has 13 residues. The germline V gene has CDR1 SGHNT and CDR2 YYREEE (reference sequence). V gave up 0 bases and J gave up 8 bases, with 6 bases separating them.

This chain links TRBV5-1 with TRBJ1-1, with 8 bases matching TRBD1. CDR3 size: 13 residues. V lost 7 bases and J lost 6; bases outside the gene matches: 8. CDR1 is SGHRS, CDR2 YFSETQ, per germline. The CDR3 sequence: CASRDRSGAEAFF. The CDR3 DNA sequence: TGCGCCAGCCGGGACAGGTCGGGTGCTGAAGCTTTCTTT.

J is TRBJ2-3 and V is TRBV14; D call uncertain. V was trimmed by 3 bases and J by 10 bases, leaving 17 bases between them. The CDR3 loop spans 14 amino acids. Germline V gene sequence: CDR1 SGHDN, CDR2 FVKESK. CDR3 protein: CASSHMNSLVPQYF. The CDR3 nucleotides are TGTGCCAGCAGCCATATGAACTCCCTGGTTCCGCAGTATTTT.

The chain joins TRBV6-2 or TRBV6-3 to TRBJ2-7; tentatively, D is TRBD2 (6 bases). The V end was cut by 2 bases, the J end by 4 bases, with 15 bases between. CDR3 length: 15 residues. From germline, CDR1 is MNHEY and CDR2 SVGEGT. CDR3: CASSYGPRESYEQYF. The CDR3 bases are TGTGCCAGCAGTTACGGTCCCCGGGAGAGTTACGAGCAGTACTTC.

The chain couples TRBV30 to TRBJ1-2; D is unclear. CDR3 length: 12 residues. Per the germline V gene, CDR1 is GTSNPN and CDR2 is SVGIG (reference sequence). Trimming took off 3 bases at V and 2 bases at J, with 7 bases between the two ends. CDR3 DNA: TGTGCCTGGAGCGAGCTGAACTATGGCTACACCTTC. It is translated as CAWSELNYGYTF.

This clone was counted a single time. The CDR3 DNA follows: TGCGCCAGCAGCAACCGATTACTACAGAACACTGAAGCTTTCTTT. This encodes CASSNRLLQNTEAFF. This chain uses TRBV4-1 with TRBJ1-1; D unresolved. Looked up from germline, CDR1 is MGHRA and CDR2 is YSYEKL. The germline V and J ends were trimmed by 5 bases and 1 base, with 14 bases remaining between them. The CDR3 is made up of 15 amino acids.

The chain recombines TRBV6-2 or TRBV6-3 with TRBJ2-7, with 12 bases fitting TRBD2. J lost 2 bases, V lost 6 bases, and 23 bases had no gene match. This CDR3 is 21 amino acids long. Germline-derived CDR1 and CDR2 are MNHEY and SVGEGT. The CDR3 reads CASSFSRRLAGGKPPTYEQYF. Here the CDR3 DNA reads TGTGCCAGCAGCTTCTCACGCCGGCTAGCGGGAGGGAAGCCCCCGACCTACGAGCAGTACTTC.

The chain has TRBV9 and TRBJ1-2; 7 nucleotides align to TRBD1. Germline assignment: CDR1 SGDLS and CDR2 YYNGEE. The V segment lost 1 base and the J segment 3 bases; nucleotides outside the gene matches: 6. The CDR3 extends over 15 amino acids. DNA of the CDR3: TGTGCCAGCAGCGTAATGGACCAGGGGGACTATGGCTACACCTTC. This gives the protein CASSVMDQGDYGYTF.

CDR3 nucleotides: TGTGCCAGCTCACCACCGAGATCTGTAGCGGACACAGATACGCAGTATTTT. Its protein product is CASSPPRSVADTDTQYF. The rearrangement links TRBV18 to TRBJ2-3; possibly TRBD2 for D (6 bases). Trimming cost V 0 bases and J 2 bases, with 15 bases left between them. CDR3 length equals 17 residues. Germline V gives CDR1 KGHSH, CDR2 LQKENI.

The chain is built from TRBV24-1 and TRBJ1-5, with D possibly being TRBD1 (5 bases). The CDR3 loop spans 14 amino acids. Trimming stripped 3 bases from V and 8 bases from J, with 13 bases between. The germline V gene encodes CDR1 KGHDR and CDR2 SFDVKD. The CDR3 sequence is CATSDRQGWEPQHF. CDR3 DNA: TGTGCCACCAGTGATCGGCAGGGCTGGGAGCCCCAGCATTTT.

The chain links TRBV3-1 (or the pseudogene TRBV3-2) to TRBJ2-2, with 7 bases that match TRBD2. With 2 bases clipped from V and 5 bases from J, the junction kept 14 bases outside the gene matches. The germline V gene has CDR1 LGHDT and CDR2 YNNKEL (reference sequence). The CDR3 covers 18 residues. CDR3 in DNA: TGTGCCAGCAGCCAATTGGCGGGAGTAATTTCGGGGACCGGGGAGCTGTTTTTT. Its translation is CASSQLAGVISGTGELFF.

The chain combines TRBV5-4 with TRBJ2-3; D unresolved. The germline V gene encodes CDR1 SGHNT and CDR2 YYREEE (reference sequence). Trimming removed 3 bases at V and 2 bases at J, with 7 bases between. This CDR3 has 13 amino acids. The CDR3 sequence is CASSSPYTDTQYF. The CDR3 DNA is TGTGCCAGCAGCTCCCCCTACACAGATACGCAGTATTTT.

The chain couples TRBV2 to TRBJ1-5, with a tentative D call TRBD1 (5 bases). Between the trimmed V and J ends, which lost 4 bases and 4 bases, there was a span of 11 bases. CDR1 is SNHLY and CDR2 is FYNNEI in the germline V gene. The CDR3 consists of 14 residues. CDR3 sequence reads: CASSGRATNQPQHF. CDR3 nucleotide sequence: TGTGCCAGCAGTGGCAGGGCTACTAATCAGCCCCAGCATTTT.

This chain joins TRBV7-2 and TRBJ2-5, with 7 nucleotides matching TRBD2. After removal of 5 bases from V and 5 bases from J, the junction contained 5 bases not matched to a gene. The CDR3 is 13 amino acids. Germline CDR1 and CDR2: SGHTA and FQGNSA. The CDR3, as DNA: TGTGCCAGCAGCCACGGGGGAGGGGAGACCCAGTACTTC. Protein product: CASSHGGGETQYF.

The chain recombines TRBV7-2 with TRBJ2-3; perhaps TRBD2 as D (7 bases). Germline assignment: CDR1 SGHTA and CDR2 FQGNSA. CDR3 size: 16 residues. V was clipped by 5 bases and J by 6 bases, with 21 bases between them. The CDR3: CASSPLGRGRGDTQYF. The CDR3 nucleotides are TGTGCCAGCAGCCCCCTTGGTCGTGGGAGGGGGGATACGCAGTATTTT.

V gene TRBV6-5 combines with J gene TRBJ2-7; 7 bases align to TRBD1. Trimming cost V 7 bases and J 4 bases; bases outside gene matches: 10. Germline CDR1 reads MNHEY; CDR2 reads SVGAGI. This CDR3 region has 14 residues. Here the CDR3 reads CASTRQGRRYEQYF. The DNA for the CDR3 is TGTGCCAGCACCAGACAGGGTAGGAGATACGAGCAGTACTTC.

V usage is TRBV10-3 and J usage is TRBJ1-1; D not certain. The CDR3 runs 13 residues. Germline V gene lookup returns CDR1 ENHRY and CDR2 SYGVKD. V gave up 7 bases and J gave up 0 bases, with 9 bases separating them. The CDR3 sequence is CAIKHNMNTEAFF. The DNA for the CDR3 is TGTGCCATCAAACATAACATGAACACTGAAGCTTTCTTT.

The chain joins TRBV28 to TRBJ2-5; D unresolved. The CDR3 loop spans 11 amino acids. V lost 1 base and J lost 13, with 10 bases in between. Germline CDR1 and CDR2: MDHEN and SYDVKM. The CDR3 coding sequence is TGTGCCAGCAGTTTATCTCGGTTCTCGTACTTC. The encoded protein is CASSLSRFSYF.

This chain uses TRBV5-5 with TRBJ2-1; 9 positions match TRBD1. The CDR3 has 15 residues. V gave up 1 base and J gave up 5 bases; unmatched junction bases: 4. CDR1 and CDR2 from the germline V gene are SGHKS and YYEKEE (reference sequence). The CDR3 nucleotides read TGTGCCAGCAGCTTGTGGGGACAGGGTAACAATGAGCAGTTCTTC. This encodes CASSLWGQGNNEQFF.